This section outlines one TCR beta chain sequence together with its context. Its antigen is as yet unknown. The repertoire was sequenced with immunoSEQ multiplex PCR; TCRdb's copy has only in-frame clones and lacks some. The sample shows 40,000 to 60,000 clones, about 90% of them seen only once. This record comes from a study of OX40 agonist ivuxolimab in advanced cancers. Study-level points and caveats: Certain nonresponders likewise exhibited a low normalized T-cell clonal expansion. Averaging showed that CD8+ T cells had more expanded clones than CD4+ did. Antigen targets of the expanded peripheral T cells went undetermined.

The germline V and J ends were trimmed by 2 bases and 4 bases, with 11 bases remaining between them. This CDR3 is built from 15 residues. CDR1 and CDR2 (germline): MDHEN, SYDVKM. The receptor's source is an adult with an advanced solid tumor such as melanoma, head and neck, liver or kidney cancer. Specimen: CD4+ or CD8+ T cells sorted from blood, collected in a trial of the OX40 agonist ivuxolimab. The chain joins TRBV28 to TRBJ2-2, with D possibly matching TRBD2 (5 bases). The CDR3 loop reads CASSLRQTTTGELFF. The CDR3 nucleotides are TGTGCCAGCAGTTTAAGGCAGACTACCACCGGGGAGCTGTTTTTT.